Detailed here is one T cell receptor beta chain. The data derive from a study of blood T cell repertoires in COVID-19. Study-level information: COVID-19 samples from acute and convalescent phases originated in the United States, Italy and Spain. Sample material is recorded as cDNA or gDNA derived from T cells, B-cell-depleted T cells, or PBMCs.

As originally analysed: It was from reference gene primer amplification that nucleated cell counts were estimated. The assay was immunoSEQ multiplex PCR, and TCRdb's table has in-frame clones only and misses some. Clone size and V and J calls were adopted from that table, with D and trimming inferred from the DNA. The sample yields under 250,000 clones, 82% seen once. Trimming removed 9 bases at V and 8 bases at J, with 18 bases between. The CDR3 is 14 residues long. Looked up from germline, CDR1 is KGHDR and CDR2 is SFDVKD. Sequenced input: peripheral blood. This sequence originates from a woman aged 40 to 50 with acute or convalescent COVID-19. The chain combines TRBV24-1 with TRBJ1-4; D possibly corresponds to TRBD1 (5 bases). The CDR3 DNA is TGTGCCACCGGGGTAGGGAGGGGCTTGGAAAAACTGTTTTTT. As protein: CATGVGRGLEKLFF.